The entry that follows covers one T cell receptor (beta chain) sequence. The antigen is unknown. The PCR used 60 Vbeta and 13 Jbeta primers. The data were produced by immunoSEQ multiplex PCR, yet TCRdb's version contains in-frame clones alone and is incomplete. Seen here are around 130,000 clones, more than 8% observed once, and the top ten hold 5.5%. This CDR3 contains 14 residues. V was trimmed by 2 bases and J by 5 bases, leaving 12 bases between them. From germline, CDR1 is MGHDK and CDR2 SYGVNS. The data were obtained in a study of cytomegalovirus exposure and HLA in healthy donors. Regarding the study as a whole: The productive fraction for most TCR beta V segments was about 87% or about 30% in an earlier analysis. 87-base-pair reads could not separate some V segments, including TRBV6-2 and TRBV6-3. A cluster of highly shared sequence variants was likely a sequencing artifact. Analysis was carried out at a later point, and it linked a missense DCLRE1C variant to TCR beta V- and J-gene trimming.

Sequencing input: PBMCs. This TCR came from a man aged 35-49 years in good health and CMV-seronegative. The V and J genes are TRBV25-1 and TRBJ1-1; D unclear. The CDR3 here is CASSESRGRTEAFF. For the CDR3, the DNA is TGTGCCAGCAGTGAAAGCCGGGGAAGGACTGAAGCTTTCTTT.